A single sample is the source of the 6 T cell receptor beta chains below, sequenced in a study of OX40 agonist ivuxolimab in advanced cancers. Sequencing was performed with immunoSEQ multiplex PCR; in TCRdb, only in-frame clones are kept and a portion is missing. This table has about 12,000 clones, about 80% appearing once. The sequencing here drew on CD4+ or CD8+ T cells sorted from blood, taken in a trial of the OX40 agonist ivuxolimab. The receptors stem from an adult with an advanced solid tumor such as melanoma, head and neck, liver or kidney cancer.

The CDR3 bases are TGTGCCCACCTGGAAAGCGGGGCCGGGGAGCTGTTTTTT. It encodes CAHLESGAGELFF. The chain is built from TRBV30 and TRBJ2-2; 7 nucleotides agree with TRBD2. The CDR3 consists of 13 residues. After removal of 8 bases from V and 6 bases from J, the junction contained 9 bases not matched to a gene. CDR1 is GTSNPN, CDR2 SVGIG, per germline (reference sequence).

This clone was recorded once. The V gene is TRBV15, the J gene TRBJ2-2; the D call may be TRBD1 or TRBD2 (5 bases each). Trimming stripped 1 base from V and 4 bases from J, with 16 bases between. Germline CDR1 is LNHNV and CDR2 is YYDKDF (reference sequence). The CDR3 has 17 amino acids. CDR3 nucleotide sequence: TGTGCCACCAGCAGAGGGACTCAGGGTCAGGGCACCGGGGAGCTGTTTTTT. It yields the protein CATSRGTQGQGTGELFF.

The rearrangement joins TRBV7-2 to TRBJ2-1, with D possibly matching TRBD1 (5 bases). Trimming shortened V by 9 bases and J by 9 bases, and 18 bases separated the two germline ends. This CDR3 contains 13 residues. Germline V gene lookup returns CDR1 SGHTA and CDR2 FQGNSA. Here the CDR3 DNA reads TGTGCCAGACCCAGGGAACTGGCCGGTGAGCAGTTCTTC. Its translation: CARPRELAGEQFF.

Only one count was recorded for this clone. The chain has TRBV14 and TRBJ2-1, with D possibly TRBD2 on 5 matching bases. Between the trimmed V and J ends, which lost 5 bases and 7 bases, there was a span of 12 bases. The CDR3 is 13 residues long. Germline V gene lookup returns CDR1 SGHDN and CDR2 FVKESK. This CDR3 is CASSRFRDNEQFF. CDR3 sequence (DNA): TGTGCCAGCAGCAGATTTCGGGATAATGAGCAGTTCTTC.

The genes are TRBV25-1 and TRBJ2-3; D gene unclear. The germline V gene has CDR1 MGHDK and CDR2 SYGVNS. CDR3 length equals 14 residues. V shed 0 bases and J shed 3 bases, with 7 bases lying between them. CDR3 sequence: CASSEYSLTDTQYF. DNA for the CDR3: TGTGCCAGCAGTGAATATAGCCTTACAGATACGCAGTATTTT. Combining the CDR3 with reference TRBV25-1 and TRBJ2-3 gives the whole variable domain EADIYQTPRYLVIGTGKKITLECSQTMGHDKMYWYQQDPGMELHLIHYSYGVNSTEKGDLSSESTVSRIRTEHFPLTLESARPSHTSQYLCASSEYSLTDTQYFGPGTRLTVL.

V usage is TRBV2 and J usage is TRBJ2-7, with 8 bases that match TRBD2. Germline loops: CDR1 SNHLY, CDR2 FYNNEI. Germline trimming cut 7 bases from V and 4 bases from J; bases unmatched to any gene: 12. CDR3 size: 15 residues. CDR3 amino acids: CASIAGGGGRYEQYF. As DNA, the CDR3 is TGTGCCAGCATCGCGGGAGGCGGGGGGCGGTACGAGCAGTACTTC.